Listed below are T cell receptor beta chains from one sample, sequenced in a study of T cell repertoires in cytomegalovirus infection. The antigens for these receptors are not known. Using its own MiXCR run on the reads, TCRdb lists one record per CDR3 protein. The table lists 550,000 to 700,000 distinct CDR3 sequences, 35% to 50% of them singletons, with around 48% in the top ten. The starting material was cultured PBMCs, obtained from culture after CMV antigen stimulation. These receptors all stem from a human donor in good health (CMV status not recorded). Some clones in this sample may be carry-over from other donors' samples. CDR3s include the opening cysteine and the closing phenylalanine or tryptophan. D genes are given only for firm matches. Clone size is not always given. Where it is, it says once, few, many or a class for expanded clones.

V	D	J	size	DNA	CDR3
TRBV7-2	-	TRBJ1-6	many	TGTGCCAGCAGTTATAACTGGGTTGCGGTTTCACCCCTCCACTTT	CASSYNWVAVSPLHF
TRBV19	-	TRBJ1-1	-	TGTGCCAGTAGTATGAAGGGGGGGATGAACACTGAAGCTTTCTTT	CASSMKGGMNTEAFF
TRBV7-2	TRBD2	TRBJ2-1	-	TGTGCCAGCAGCTTATGGGCGGGAGTTCTAAAGAATGAGCAGTTCTTC	CASSLWAGVLKNEQFF
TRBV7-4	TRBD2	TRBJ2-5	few	TGTGCCAGCAGCCCAGGGACTAGCGGGAGCCCGCACCAAGAGACCCAGTACTTC	CASSPGTSGSPHQETQYF
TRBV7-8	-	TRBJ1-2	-	TGTGCCAGCAGCTTGTGGATCCAGGAAGCTAACTATGGCTACACCTTC	CASSLWIQEANYGYTF
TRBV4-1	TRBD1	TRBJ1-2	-	TGCGCCAGCAGCCAAGGCCCAGGGGGCGCGTATGGCTACACCTTC	CASSQGPGGAYGYTF
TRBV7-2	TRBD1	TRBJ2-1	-	TGTGCCAGCAGCTTAGTAGGCAGGGGGTCCTACAATGAGCAGTTCTTC	CASSLVGRGSYNEQFF
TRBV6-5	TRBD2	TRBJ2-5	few	TGTACAAGTAGTACTAGAGCGGGGGGGGATCCGACCCAGTACTTC	CTSSTRAGGDPTQYF
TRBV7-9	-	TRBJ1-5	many	TGTGCCAGCAGCTTAGACAGCTATCAGCCCCAGCATTTT	CASSLDSYQPQHF
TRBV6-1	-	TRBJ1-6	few	TGTGCCAGCAGCGCCGGGACTCCTCTAGCCAATTCACCCCTCCACTTT	CASSAGTPLANSPLHF
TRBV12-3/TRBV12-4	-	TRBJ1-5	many	TGTGCCAGCAGTTTGGGGGCAGGATCTCAGCCCCAGCATTTT	CASSLGAGSQPQHF
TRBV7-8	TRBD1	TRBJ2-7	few	TGTGCCAGCAGCTTTCAAGGGACAGGGGCTCGAGAGCAGTACTTC	CASSFQGTGAREQYF
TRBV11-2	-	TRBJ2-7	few	TGTGCCAGCAGCTTAGATTGGAGGGACAGTCCCTACGAGCAGTACTTC	CASSLDWRDSPYEQYF
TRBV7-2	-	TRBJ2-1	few	TGTGCCAGCAGCTCGGGACATGCCGTCAATGAGCAGTTCTTC	CASSSGHAVNEQFF
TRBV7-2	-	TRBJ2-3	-	TGTGCCAGCAGCTTCCGGCGGGTGAGCACAGATACGCAGTATTTT	CASSFRRVSTDTQYF
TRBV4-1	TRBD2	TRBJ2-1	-	TGCGCCAGCAGCCGTCTAGCGGAGGTCCCAAATGAGCAGTTCTTC	CASSRLAEVPNEQFF
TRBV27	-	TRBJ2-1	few	TGTGCCAGCAGCCGTGACAATACCCCTGCCAATGAGCAGTTCTTC	CASSRDNTPANEQFF
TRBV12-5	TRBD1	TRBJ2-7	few	TGTGCTAGTGGTCTTGACAGGGGCGAGCAGTACTTC	CASGLDRGEQYF
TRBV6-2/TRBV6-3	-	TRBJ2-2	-	TGTGCCAGCAGATCCGGGACGGGCGGGGAGCTGTTTTTT	CASRSGTGGELFF
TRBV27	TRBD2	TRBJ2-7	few	TGTGCCAGCAGTCCCTCTAGCGGGAGCGTAAGCGGTCTTGCCGTCTACGAGCAGTACTTC	CASSPSSGSVSGLAVYEQYF
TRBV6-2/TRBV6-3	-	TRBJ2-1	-	TGTGCCAGCAGTTCTGCCCCGGACCAGAGCTCCTACAATGAGCAGTTCTTC	CASSSAPDQSSYNEQFF
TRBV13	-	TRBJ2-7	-	TGTGCCAGCAGCTCCCACGGCAACCGGCCCTACGAGCAGTACTTC	CASSSHGNRPYEQYF
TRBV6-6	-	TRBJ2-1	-	TGTGCCAGCAGTCCCAGTGTGGGTGAGCAGTTCTTC	CASSPSVGEQFF
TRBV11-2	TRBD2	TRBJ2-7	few	TGTGCCAGCAGTCGGGGCGGGGGGCGAGGGCAGCAGTACTTC	CASSRGGGRGQQYF
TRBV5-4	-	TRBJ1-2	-	TGTGCCAGCTCGGCCGAAACCAACTATGGCTACACCTTC	CASSAETNYGYTF
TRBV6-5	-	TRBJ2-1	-	TGTGCCAGCAGGGAGACGGGGAACAATGAGCAGTTCTTC	CASRETGNNEQFF
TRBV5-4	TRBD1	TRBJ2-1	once	TGTGCCAGCAGCACCAAGACAGGGTACAGCAATGAGCAGTTCTTC	CASSTKTGYSNEQFF
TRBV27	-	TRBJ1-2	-	TGTGCCAGCAGTTTTTCAGGGCGCCTGTTAGGTGGCTACACCTTC	CASSFSGRLLGGYTF
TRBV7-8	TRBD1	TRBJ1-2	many	TGTGCCAGCAGCCGACAGGGGATACGCTATGGCTACACCTTC	CASSRQGIRYGYTF
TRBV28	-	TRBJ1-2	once	TGTGCCAGCAGTTTATCGGTTTCCCGTGGCTACACCTTC	CASSLSVSRGYTF
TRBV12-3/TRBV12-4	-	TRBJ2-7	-	TGTGCCAGCAGTGAAAGAACAGGGTCTTACGAGCAGTACTTC	CASSERTGSYEQYF
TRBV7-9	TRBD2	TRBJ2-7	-	TGTGCCAGCAGCCCCCAGGCCGGGACTAGCGGGATCGAGCAGTACTTC	CASSPQAGTSGIEQYF
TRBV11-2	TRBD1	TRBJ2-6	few	TGTGCCAGCAGCCCCCGACCCTATGGACAGGGGGTCTCTGGGGCCAACGTCCTGACTTTC	CASSPRPYGQGVSGANVLTF
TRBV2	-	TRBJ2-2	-	TGTGCCAGCAGTCGATCGGGGGACAGCCACACCGGGGAGCTGTTTTTT	CASSRSGDSHTGELFF
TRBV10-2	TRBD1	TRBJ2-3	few	TGCGCCAGCAGTGAGTCGGGACAGGGGGCAGATACGCAGTATTTT	CASSESGQGADTQYF
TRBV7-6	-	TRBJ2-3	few	TGTGCCAGCAGCTTAAACCCGGGATGGGAAGGTACGCAGTATTTT	CASSLNPGWEGTQYF
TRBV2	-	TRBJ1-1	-	TGTGCCAGCAGTGAAATGAACACTGAAGCTTTCTTT	CASSEMNTEAFF
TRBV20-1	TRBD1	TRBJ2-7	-	TGCAGTGCTAGAGCTATTATACAGGGGATTGAATACGAGCAGTACTTC	CSARAIIQGIEYEQYF
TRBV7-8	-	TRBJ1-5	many	TGTGCCAGCAGCTTAGAAGGGAGTAGCAATCAGCCCCAGCATTTT	CASSLEGSSNQPQHF
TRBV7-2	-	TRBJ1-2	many	TGTGCCAGCAGCTTATCCAGGGAACCTAACTATGGCTACACCTTC	CASSLSREPNYGYTF
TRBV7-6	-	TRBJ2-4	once	TGTGCCAGCAGCCCGATGACAGACAGCAAAAACATTCAGTACTTC	CASSPMTDSKNIQYF
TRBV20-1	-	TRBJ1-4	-	TGCAGTGCTAGTAGGGGACCAATAAATGCTAATGAAAAACTGTTTTTT	CSASRGPINANEKLFF
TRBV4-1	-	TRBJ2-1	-	TGCGCCAGCAGCCAGACGGGACTTGGGCAGTTCTTC	CASSQTGLGQFF
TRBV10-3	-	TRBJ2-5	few	TGTGCCATCAGTGGATGGCCCGGGGGTGAGACCCAGTACTTC	CAISGWPGGETQYF
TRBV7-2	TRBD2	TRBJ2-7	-	TGTGCCAGCAGCTTAGGGGGGGGGGGAGGATCCTACGAGCAGTACTTC	CASSLGGGGGSYEQYF
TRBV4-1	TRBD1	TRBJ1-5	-	TGCGCCAGCAGCCTACCGGGACAGGGTGTCCGGAGCAATCAGCCCCAGCATTTT	CASSLPGQGVRSNQPQHF
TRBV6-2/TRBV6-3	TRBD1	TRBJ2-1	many	TGTGCCAGCAGTTACCCCCCGACAGGGGACCGCTCCTACAATGAGCAGTTCTTC	CASSYPPTGDRSYNEQFF
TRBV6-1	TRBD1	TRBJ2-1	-	TGTGCCAGTAGACGGGACAGTTACTACAATGAGCAGTTCTTC	CASRRDSYYNEQFF
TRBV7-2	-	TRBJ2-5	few	TGTGCCAGCCGCAGGGACCTAGAGACCCAGTACTTC	CASRRDLETQYF
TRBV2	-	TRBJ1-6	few	TGTGCCAGCAGTCATCTTGCTGGGGGTGATTCACCCCTCCACTTT	CASSHLAGGDSPLHF
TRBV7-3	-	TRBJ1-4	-	TGTGCCAGCAGCTTAGAGAGAGGGGATGAAAAACTGTTTTTT	CASSLERGDEKLFF
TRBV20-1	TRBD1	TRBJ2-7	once	TGCAGTGCTAGAGACGACGGGACAGGGGGCCTAATTGTCCAGCAGTACTTC	CSARDDGTGGLIVQQYF